The present TCR beta chain was sequenced within a study of CD8 T cells in Susac syndrome. This clonotype was detected once. Sequencing of TCR beta covered CD8+ and CD4+ T cells obtained from blood. TEMRA cells were enriched by FACS, while CD8+ and CD4+ T cells were obtained through a negative isolation that was performed magnetically. It was with random hexamers that 0.5 to 1 ug RNA was reverse transcribed. TCRdb itself ran the immunoSEQ multiplex PCR reads through MiXCR, one entry per CDR3 protein. The sample consists of about 140,000 distinct CDR3 sequences, approximately 93% of them appearing once. The germline V gene encodes CDR1 MDHEN and CDR2 SYDVKM. With 4 bases removed from V and 13 bases from J, the gap between germline ends came to 17 bases. This CDR3 comprises 13 residues.

J is TRBJ2-1 and V is TRBV28; a weak D match, TRBD2 (6 bases). The material sequenced was CD8+ T cells from PBMCs. This TCR derives from a human donor in good health. CDR3 DNA: TGTGCCAGCAGTTCCCGTCCTTCGGGAGTTCAGTTCTTC. Translated: CASSSRPSGVQFF.